The rows below give T cell receptor beta chains drawn from one sample of a study of T cells in localized non-small cell lung cancer. Measured with immunoSEQ multiplex PCR; TCRdb has only the in-frame clones, and not every one. The profile shows around 140,000 clones, more than 80% of them singletons. The sample in question was peripheral blood, obtained before any cancer treatment. All receptors come from an older female donor with stage I lung adenocarcinoma. CDR3s leave out the opening cysteine and the closing phenylalanine or tryptophan. Rows give clone size only sometimes, using once, few, many, or a class for an expanded clone.

v_call	clone_size	cdr3_aa
TRBV11-2	.	ASSQSGYNEQF
TRBV9	.	ASSVTPSYEQY
TRBV9	.	ASSMGWAETQY
TRBV19	once	ASSPTRGARVY
TRBV19	.	ASSTPGQRRVNQPQH
TRBV7-3	.	ASSPTGAGVGETQY
TRBV28	.	ASSTGGVHYGYT
TRBV29-1	.	SVGERFQETQY
TRBV11-3	.	ASSLGQDYEQY
TRBV6-6	.	ASAQDAYNEQF
TRBV2	.	ASRNEQGPNQPQH
TRBV6-1	.	ASRPGQWGYT
TRBV6-5	once	ASRRGGGPYEQY
TRBV2	.	ASSDYGVGTDTQY
TRBV28	once	ASSPAGQGAYEQY
TRBV5-1	.	ASSLELDQPQH
TRBV19	once	ASTGFLGGTDTQY
TRBV28	.	ASSLLPQGRKNTGELF
TRBV6-5	.	ASRDSGRIYNEQF
TRBV28	.	ASSLYWARVSGNTIY
TRBV5-4	.	ASSWGGGTGVSNEQF
TRBV9	.	ASSTGSFNQPQH
TRBV10-1	few	AMFGLEGELF
TRBV7-9	.	ASRPKLRVGETQY
TRBV19	few	ATQPLLEGTDTQY
TRBV5-1	.	ASSTGQMNTEAF
TRBV27	.	ASSLNRVRYT
TRBV9	.	ASSARQGPNYGYT
TRBV7-9	once	ASSSNRDRGPPQH
TRBV11-1	.	ASSVGETQY
TRBV19	.	ASIRGNTIY
TRBV29-1	.	SVGQGTDTQY
TRBV11-2	.	ASSPAPSSYEQY
TRBV5-1	.	ASSTPGETQY
TRBV9	.	ASSTTSFTEQF
TRBV18	.	ASSPIRQGSGNTIY
TRBV7-2	.	ASSLMGRNQPQH
TRBV6-5	.	ASSDRAAEAF
TRBV13	once	ASSKTTNTEAF
TRBV5-5	once	ASSWDTEQY
TRBV29-1	.	SVSGTEIFNEQF
TRBV7-6	.	ASSLRRNTEAF
TRBV5-4	.	ASSLTGDNEQF
TRBV28	.	ASTASGTAYNEQF
TRBV28	.	ASSFAGGSDTQY
TRBV10-3	.	AISSSGLAGDEQY
TRBV11-2	once	ASSSASLAGGETQY
TRBV7-2	.	ASSFSRTSTDTQY
TRBV7-9	.	ASSASGRAGNEQF
TRBV4-2	once	ASSLRGPNTDTQY
TRBV6-5	once	ASSYSWARGTEAF
TRBV7-9	few	ASSLEGSAGGKTQY
TRBV7-8	.	ASSLAGAGELF
TRBV27	.	ASSPTTGGETQY